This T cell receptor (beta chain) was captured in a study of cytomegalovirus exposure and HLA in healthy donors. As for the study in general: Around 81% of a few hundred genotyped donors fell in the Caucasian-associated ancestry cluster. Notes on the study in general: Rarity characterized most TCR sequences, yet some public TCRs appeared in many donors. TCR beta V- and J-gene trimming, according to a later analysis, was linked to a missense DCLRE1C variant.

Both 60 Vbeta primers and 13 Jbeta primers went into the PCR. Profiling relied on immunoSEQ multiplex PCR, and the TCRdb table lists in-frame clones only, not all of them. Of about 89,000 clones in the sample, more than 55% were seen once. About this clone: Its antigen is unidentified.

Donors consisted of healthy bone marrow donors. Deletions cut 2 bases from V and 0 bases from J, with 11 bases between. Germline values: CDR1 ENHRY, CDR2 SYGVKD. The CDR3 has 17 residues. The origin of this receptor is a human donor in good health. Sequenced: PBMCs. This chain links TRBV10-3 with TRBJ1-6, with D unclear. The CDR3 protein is CAISEEGLGSYNSPLHF. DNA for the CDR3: TGTGCCATCAGTGAGGAGGGCCTAGGCTCCTATAATTCACCCCTCCACTTT.